This note documents a single T cell receptor (beta chain) sequence. As yet, its antigen is unknown. The CDR3 has 14 amino acids. V was clipped by 4 bases and J by 6 bases; unmatched bases: 4. CDR1 and CDR2 (germline): MNHEY, SMNVEV (reference sequence). The data belong to a study of shared clonotypes between healthy human individuals. Study findings and constraints: Rarefaction showed sorted-subset sequencing was incomplete despite large depth. A reduction in generation probabilities was seen for non-shared clonotypes relative to those shared by all four donors. The genetic and exposure-history diversity represented was limited by few donors.

Clones were sequenced by immunoSEQ multiplex PCR, and TCRdb holds only the in-frame ones, with some missing. Among hundreds of thousands of clones listed, roughly 94% were seen once. Selected positively for CCR7 and CD45RO-negative, naive CD8 cells excluded terminally differentiated effector memory CD45RA+ cells. The chain joins TRBV27 to TRBJ2-7; the match to TRBD2 covers 12 bases. The source of this sequence is a man aged 25 to 40 in good health. Material: naive CD8+ T cells sorted from blood. The CDR3 reads CASSSLAGGPEQYF. DNA for the CDR3: TGTGCCAGCAGTTCCCTAGCGGGAGGGCCCGAGCAGTACTTC.